The source of this TCR beta chain is a study of shared clonotypes between healthy human individuals. In the study overall: A donor's plate count was three for CD4 naive and three for CD4 memory; CD8 naive had two and CD8 memory one.

CDR3 length: 15 amino acids. Looked up from germline, CDR1 is ENHRY and CDR2 is SYGVKD. V was pared by 0 bases and J by 1 base, with 4 bases between. Genomic DNA per cell subset filled all wells of several immunoSEQ plates. Measured with immunoSEQ multiplex PCR; TCRdb has only the in-frame clones, and not every one. The table includes 2 million to 2.5 million clones, 85% to 95% detected once. V gene TRBV10-3 combines with J gene TRBJ2-6; no clear D gene. This receptor was obtained from a man aged 18 to 35 in good health. Sequencing was carried out using naive CD4+ T cells sorted from blood. Regarding subset: CD45RA+ positively selected. CDR3 in DNA: TGTGCCATCAGTGAGTCGGATTCTGGGGCCAACGTCCTGACTTTC. It specifies CAISESDSGANVLTF.